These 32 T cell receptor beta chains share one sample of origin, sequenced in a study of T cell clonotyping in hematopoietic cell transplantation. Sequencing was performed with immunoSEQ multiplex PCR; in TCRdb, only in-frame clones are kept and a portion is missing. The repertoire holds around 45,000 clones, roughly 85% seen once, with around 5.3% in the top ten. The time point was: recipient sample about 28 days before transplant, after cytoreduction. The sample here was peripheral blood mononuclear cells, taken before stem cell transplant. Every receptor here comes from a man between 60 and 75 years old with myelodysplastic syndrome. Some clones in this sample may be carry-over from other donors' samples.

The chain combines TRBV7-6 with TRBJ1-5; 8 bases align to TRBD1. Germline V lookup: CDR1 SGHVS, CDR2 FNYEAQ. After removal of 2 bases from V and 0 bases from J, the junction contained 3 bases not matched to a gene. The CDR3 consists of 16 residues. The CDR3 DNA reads TGTGCCAGCAGCTTATCGGGACAGGTTAGCAATCAGCCCCAGCATTTT. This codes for CASSLSGQVSNQPQHF.

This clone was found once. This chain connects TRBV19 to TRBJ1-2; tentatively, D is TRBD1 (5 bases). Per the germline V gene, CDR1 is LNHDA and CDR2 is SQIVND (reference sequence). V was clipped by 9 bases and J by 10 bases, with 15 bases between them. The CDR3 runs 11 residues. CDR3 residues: CASAGTTLYTF. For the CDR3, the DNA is TGTGCCAGCGCCGGGACGACCCTCTACACCTTC.

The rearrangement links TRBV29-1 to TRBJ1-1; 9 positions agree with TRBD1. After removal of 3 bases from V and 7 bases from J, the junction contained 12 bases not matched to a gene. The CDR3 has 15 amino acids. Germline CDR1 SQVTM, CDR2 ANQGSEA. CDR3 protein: CSVEFLTGGQFEAFF. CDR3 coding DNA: TGCAGCGTTGAGTTTCTTACAGGGGGCCAATTTGAAGCTTTCTTT.

The CDR3 bases are TGTGCCAGCAGCTTAGCCCCCGGGACAGCCGCCTACGAGCAGTACTTC. This sequence encodes CASSLAPGTAAYEQYF. This chain connects TRBV7-2 to TRBJ2-7; 7 nucleotides line up with TRBD1. The ends lost 0 bases at V and 2 bases at J; junction bases unmatched: 7. The V gene's germline CDR1 is SGHTA and CDR2 FQGNSA. The CDR3 sequence is 16 residues long.

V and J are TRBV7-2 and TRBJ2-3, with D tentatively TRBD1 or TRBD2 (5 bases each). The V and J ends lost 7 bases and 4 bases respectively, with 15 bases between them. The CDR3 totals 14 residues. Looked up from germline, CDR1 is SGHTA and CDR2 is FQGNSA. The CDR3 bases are TGTGCCAGCACCAAAAGAGGGGCGGCAGATACGCAGTATTTT. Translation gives CASTKRGAADTQYF. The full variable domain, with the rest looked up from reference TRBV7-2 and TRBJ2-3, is GAGVSQSPSNKVTEKGKDVELRCDPISGHTALYWYRQSLGQGLEFLIYFQGNSAPDKSGLPSDRFSAERTGGSVSTLTIQRTQQEDSAVYLCASTKRGAADTQYFGPGTRLTVL.

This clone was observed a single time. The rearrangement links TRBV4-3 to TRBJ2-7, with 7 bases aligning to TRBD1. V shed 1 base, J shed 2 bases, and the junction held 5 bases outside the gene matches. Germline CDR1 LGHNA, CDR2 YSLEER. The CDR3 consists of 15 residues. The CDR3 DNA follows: TGCGCCAGCAGCCAAGGGGACAGCCTTCCCTACGAGCAGTACTTC. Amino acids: CASSQGDSLPYEQYF.

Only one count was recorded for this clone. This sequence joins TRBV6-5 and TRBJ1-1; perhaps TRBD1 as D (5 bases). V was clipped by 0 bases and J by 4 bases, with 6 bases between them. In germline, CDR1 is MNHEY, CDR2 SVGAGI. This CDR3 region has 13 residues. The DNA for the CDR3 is TGTGCCAGCAGTTACTCCGGGACCACTGAAGCTTTCTTT. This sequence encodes CASSYSGTTEAFF.

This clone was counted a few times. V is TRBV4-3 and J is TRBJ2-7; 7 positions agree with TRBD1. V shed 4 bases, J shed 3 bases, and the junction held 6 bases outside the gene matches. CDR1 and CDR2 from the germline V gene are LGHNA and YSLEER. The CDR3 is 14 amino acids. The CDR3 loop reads CASSRSGGDYEQYF. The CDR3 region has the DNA TGCGCCAGCAGCCGATCAGGGGGAGACTACGAGCAGTACTTC.

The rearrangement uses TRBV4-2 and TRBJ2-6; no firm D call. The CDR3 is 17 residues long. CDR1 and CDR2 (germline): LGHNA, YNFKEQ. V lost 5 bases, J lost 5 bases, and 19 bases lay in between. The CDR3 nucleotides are TGTGCCAGCAGCAACTCGCACATACAAAGTCGGGCCAACGTCCTGACTTTC. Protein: CASSNSHIQSRANVLTF.

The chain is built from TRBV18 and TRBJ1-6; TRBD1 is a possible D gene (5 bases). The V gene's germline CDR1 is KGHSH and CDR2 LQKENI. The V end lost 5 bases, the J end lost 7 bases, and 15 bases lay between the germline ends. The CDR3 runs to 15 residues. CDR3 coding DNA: TGTGCCAGCTCATTACAGGCACCGGGCAATTCACCCCTCCACTTT. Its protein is CASSLQAPGNSPLHF.

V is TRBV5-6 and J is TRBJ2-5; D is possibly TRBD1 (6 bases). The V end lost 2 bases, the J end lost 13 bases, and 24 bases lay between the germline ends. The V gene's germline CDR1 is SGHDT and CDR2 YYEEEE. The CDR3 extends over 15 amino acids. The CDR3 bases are TGTGCCAGCAGCTTCTACCATTTCGATCCCAGAGGGGGGTACTTC. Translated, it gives CASSFYHFDPRGGYF.

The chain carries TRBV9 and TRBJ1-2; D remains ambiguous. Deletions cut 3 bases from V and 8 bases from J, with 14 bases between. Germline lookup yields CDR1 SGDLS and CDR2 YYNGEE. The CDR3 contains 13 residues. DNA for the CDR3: TGTGCCAGCAGCGCCCAGACGTTGAGGGGCTACACCTTC. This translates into CASSAQTLRGYTF.

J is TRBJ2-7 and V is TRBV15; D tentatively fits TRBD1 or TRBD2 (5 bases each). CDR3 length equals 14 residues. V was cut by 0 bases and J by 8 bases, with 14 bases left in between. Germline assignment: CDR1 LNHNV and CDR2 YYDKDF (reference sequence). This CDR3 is CATSRDYKGEKQYF. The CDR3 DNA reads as TGTGCCACCAGCAGAGATTATAAAGGGGAGAAGCAGTACTTC.

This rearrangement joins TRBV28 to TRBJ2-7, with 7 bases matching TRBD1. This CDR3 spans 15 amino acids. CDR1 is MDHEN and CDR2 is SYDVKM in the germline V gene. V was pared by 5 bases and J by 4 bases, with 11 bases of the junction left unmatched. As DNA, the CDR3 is TGTGCCAGCAGTCCGACAGGGCTGCCTCGGTACGAGCAGTACTTC. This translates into CASSPTGLPRYEQYF.

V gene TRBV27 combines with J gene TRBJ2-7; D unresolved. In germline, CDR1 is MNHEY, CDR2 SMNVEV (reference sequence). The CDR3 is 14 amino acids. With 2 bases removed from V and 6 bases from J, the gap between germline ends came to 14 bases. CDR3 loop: CASSLKLRRREQYF. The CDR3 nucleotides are TGTGCCAGCAGTTTAAAGCTTCGGCGACGCGAGCAGTACTTC.

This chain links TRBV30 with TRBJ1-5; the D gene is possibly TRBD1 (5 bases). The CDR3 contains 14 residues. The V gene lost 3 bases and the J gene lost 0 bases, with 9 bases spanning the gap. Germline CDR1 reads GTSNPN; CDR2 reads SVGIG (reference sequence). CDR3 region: CAWSPGASNQPQHF. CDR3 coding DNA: TGTGCCTGGAGCCCCGGGGCTAGCAATCAGCCCCAGCATTTT. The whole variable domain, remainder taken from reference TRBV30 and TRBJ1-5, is SQTIHQWPATLVQPVGSPLSLECTVEGTSNPNLYWYRQAAGRGLQLLFYSVGIGQISSEVPQNLSASRPQDRQFILSSKKLLLSDSGFYLCAWSPGASNQPQHFGDGTRLSIL.

In nucleotides, the CDR3 is TGCGCCAGCAGCTCGGGCGGGGCAGGGAACACAGATACGCAGTATTTT. Translating gives CASSSGGAGNTDTQYF. This chain uses TRBV5-1 with TRBJ2-3, with D possibly matching TRBD2 (6 bases). The CDR3 is 16 amino acids. Germline V gene data show CDR1 as SGHRS and CDR2 as YFSETQ. V shed 3 bases and J shed 2 bases, with 16 bases lying between them.

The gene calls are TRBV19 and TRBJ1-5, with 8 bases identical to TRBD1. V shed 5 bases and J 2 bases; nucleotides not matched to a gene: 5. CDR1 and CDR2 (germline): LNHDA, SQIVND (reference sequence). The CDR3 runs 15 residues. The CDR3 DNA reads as TGTGCCAGTAGTGCCAGGGGGCTTGGCAATCAGCCCCAGCATTTT. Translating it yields CASSARGLGNQPQHF.

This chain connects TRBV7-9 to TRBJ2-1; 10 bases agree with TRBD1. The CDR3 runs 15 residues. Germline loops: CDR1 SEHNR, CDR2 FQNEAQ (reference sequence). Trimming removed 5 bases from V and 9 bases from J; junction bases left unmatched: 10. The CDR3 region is CASSRGTGVSSEQFF. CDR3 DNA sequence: TGTGCCAGCAGCCGGGGGACAGGGGTGAGCTCTGAGCAGTTCTTC.

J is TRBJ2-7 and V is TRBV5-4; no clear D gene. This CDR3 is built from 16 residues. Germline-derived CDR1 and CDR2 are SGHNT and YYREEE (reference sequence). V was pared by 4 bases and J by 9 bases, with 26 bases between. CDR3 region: CASSPFSGPQPTGQYF. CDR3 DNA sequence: TGTGCCAGCAGCCCATTTTCGGGTCCCCAGCCGACCGGGCAGTACTTC.

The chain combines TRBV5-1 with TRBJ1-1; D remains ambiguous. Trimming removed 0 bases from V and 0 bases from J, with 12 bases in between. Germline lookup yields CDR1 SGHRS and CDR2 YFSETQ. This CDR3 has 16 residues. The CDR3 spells CASSLAPRELNTEAFF. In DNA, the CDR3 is TGCGCCAGCAGCTTGGCCCCGAGGGAGTTGAACACTGAAGCTTTCTTT.

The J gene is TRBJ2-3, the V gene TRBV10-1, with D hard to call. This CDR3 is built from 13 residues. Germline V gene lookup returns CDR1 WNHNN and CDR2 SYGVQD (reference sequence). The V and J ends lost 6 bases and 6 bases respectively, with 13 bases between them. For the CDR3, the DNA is TGCGCCAGCAGCGCATGGGTCTCCGATACGCAGTATTTT. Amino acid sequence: CASSAWVSDTQYF.

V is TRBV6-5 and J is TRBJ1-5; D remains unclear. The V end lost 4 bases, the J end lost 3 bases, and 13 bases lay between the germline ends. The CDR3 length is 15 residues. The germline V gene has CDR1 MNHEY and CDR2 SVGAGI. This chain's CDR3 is CASSSSVGNNQPQHF. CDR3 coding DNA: TGTGCCAGCAGTTCCTCTGTAGGGAACAATCAGCCCCAGCATTTT.

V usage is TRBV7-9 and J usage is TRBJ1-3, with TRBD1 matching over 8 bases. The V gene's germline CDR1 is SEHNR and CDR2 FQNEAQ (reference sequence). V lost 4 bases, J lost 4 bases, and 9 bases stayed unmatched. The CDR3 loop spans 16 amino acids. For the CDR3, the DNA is TGTGCCAGCAGCTCCCTGGACAGGGTGTCCGGAAACACCATATATTTT. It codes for CASSSLDRVSGNTIYF.

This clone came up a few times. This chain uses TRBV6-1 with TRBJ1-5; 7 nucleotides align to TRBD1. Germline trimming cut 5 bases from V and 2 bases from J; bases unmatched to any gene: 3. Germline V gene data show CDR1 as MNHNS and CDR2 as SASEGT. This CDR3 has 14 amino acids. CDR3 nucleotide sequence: TGTGCCAGCAGTCGACAGGGTCGCAATCAGCCCCAGCATTTT. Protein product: CASSRQGRNQPQHF.

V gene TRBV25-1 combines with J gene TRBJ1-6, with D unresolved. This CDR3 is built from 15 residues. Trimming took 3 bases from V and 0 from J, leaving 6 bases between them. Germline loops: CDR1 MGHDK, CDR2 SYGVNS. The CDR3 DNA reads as TGTGCCAGCAGTGACCTGAGCTCCTATAATTCACCCCTCCACTTT. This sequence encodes CASSDLSSYNSPLHF.

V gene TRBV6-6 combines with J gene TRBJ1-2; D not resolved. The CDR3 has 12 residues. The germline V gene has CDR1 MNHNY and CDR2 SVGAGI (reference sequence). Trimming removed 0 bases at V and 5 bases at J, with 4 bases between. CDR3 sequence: CASSYSGYGYTF. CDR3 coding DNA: TGTGCCAGCAGTTACTCGGGTTATGGCTACACCTTC.

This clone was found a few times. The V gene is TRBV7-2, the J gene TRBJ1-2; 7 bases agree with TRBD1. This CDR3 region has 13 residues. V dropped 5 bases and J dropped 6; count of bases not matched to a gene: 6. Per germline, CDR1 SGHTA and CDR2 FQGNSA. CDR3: CASSPRQGDGYTF. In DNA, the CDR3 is TGTGCCAGCAGCCCGCGACAGGGCGATGGCTACACCTTC.

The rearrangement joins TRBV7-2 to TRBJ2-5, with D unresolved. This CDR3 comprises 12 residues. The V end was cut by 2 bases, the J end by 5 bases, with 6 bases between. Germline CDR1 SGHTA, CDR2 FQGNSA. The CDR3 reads CASSLSSETQYF. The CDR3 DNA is TGTGCCAGCAGCTTAAGTTCTGAGACCCAGTACTTC.

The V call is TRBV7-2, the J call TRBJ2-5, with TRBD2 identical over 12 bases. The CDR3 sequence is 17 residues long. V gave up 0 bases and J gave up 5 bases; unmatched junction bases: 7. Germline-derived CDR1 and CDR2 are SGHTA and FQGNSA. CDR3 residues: CASSLAGGLAGGETQYF. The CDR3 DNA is TGTGCCAGCAGCTTAGCTGGGGGACTAGCGGGCGGGGAGACCCAGTACTTC.

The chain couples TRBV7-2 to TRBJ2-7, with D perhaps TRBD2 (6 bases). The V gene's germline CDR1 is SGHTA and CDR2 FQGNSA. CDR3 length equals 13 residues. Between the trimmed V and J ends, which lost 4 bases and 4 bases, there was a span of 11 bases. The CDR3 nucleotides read TGTGCCAGCAGCTCCGGGGGTGGTTACGAGCAGTACTTC. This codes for CASSSGGGYEQYF.

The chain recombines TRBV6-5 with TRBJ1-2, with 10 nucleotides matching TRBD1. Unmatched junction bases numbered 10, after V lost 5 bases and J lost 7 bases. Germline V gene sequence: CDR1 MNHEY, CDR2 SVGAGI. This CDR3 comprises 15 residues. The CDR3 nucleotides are TGTGCCAGCAGTAAATCCCGGGACAGGGGAACTGGCTACACCTTC. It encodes CASSKSRDRGTGYTF.